Detailed here is one T cell receptor beta chain. This sample is drawn from a study of blood T cell repertoires in COVID-19. Study summary: COVID-19 samples from acute and convalescent phases originated in the United States, Italy and Spain.

The ends lost 5 bases at V and 6 bases at J; junction bases unmatched: 6. The germline V gene encodes CDR1 SEHNR and CDR2 FQNEAQ (reference sequence). The CDR3 is 15 amino acids. The repertoire was sequenced with immunoSEQ multiplex PCR; TCRdb's copy has only in-frame clones and lacks some. The table has 85,000 to 120,000 clones, around four fifths seen once; the top ten hold less than 10%. The source material was peripheral blood. This chain uses TRBV7-9 with TRBJ2-2; TRBD1 aligns across 10 bases. The receptor was derived from a man aged 35-49 years with active or convalescent COVID-19. The chain's CDR3 is CASSIPGQGSGELFF. The CDR3 coding sequence is TGTGCCAGCAGCATTCCGGGACAGGGGTCCGGGGAGCTGTTTTTT.